Listed below are T cell receptor beta chains from one sample, sequenced in a study of T cell responses to AZD1222 COVID-19 vaccine. Profiled with immunoSEQ multiplex PCR; TCRdb holds only in-frame clones, not every one. The table has some 150,000 clones, nearly 90% seen once. The starting material was peripheral blood, obtained 28 days after the second dose of the MenACWY control vaccine. The source is an adult who received the MenACWY meningococcal vaccine as a control. Each CDR3 is given with its conserved first and last residue. A D gene is named only where the DNA matches it firmly. Clone size appears in some rows only: once, few, many, or a class for an expanded clone.

D	length	J	size	V	CDR3	DNA
-	13	TRBJ1-1	-	TRBV4-1	CASSRTGNTEAFF	TGCGCCAGCAGCCGTACAGGGAACACTGAAGCTTTCTTT
TRBD1	17	TRBJ1-2	-	TRBV27	CASSFPRWDRVCYGYTF	TGTGCCAGCAGTTTTCCCCGATGGGACAGGGTTTGCTATGGCTACACCTTC
TRBD2	17	TRBJ2-7	few	TRBV7-2	CASSLTGTSGGAYEQYF	TGTGCCAGCAGCTTGACCGGGACTAGCGGGGGGGCCTACGAGCAGTACTTC
-	12	TRBJ1-6	once	TRBV6-5	CATENSISPLHF	TGTGCCACGGAAAACTCTATTTCACCCCTCCACTTT
TRBD1	15	TRBJ2-7	-	TRBV6-2/TRBV6-3	CASSYSQGRVYEQYF	TGTGCCAGCAGTTACTCACAGGGGCGCGTGTACGAGCAGTACTTC
-	16	TRBJ2-5	few	TRBV27	CASSQTGTSYQETQYF	TGTGCCAGCAGTCAGACCGGGACGTCTTACCAAGAGACCCAGTACTTC
-	15	TRBJ1-2	-	TRBV10-2	CASSESFGQSYGYTF	TGCGCCAGCAGTGAGTCGTTCGGGCAGTCCTATGGCTACACCTTC
-	14	TRBJ1-4	once	TRBV6-5	CASSRPGTNEKLFF	TGTGCCAGCAGTCGCCCAGGGACTAATGAAAAACTGTTTTTT
TRBD1	14	TRBJ1-4	once	TRBV30	CAWSVQGTGEKLFF	TGTGCCTGGAGTGTACAGGGGACGGGTGAAAAACTGTTTTTT
TRBD1	14	TRBJ1-5	-	TRBV13	CASSQGQGNQPQHF	TGTGCCAGCAGCCAGGGACAGGGTAATCAGCCCCAGCATTTT
-	16	TRBJ2-1	-	TRBV7-3	CASSSQGGQANNEQFF	TGTGCCAGCAGCTCCCAGGGAGGACAGGCGAACAATGAGCAGTTCTTC
-	12	TRBJ2-7	-	TRBV6-5	CASSSGIGEQYF	TGTGCCAGCAGTTCGGGGATCGGGGAGCAGTACTTC
-	13	TRBJ2-2	-	TRBV28	CASSPPLAGGLFF	TGTGCCAGCAGTCCCCCCCTAGCTGGGGGGCTGTTTTTT
-	13	TRBJ2-5	-	TRBV18	CASSPDLQETQYF	TGTGCCAGCTCACCAGACCTGCAAGAGACCCAGTACTTC
-	16	TRBJ1-2	-	TRBV7-2	CASSPGRGLSDYGYTF	TGTGCCAGCAGCCCTGGACGGGGGCTTTCGGACTATGGCTACACCTTC
TRBD1	14	TRBJ2-2	-	TRBV7-3	CASSDRGRGGELFF	TGTGCCAGCTCCGACAGGGGGCGCGGCGGGGAGCTGTTTTTT
-	14	TRBJ1-2	-	TRBV9	CASSARGVGYGYTF	TGTGCCAGCAGCGCCCGCGGGGTTGGCTATGGCTACACCTTC
TRBD1	13	TRBJ1-2	-	TRBV5-6	CASSQTGGYGYTF	TGTGCCAGCAGCCAGACAGGGGGATATGGCTACACCTTC
TRBD2	18	TRBJ2-2	-	TRBV25-1	CASSLPGGGARNTGELFF	TGTGCCAGCAGCCTACCGGGCGGGGGGGCCCGGAACACCGGGGAGCTGTTTTTT
-	13	TRBJ1-2	-	TRBV7-9	CASSLAGGGGYTF	TGTGCCAGCAGCTTAGCCGGCGGTGGTGGCTACACCTTC
-	14	TRBJ1-6	-	TRBV5-1	CASSLGPGNSPLHF	TGCGCCAGCAGCTTGGGACCGGGTAATTCACCCCTCCACTTT
-	13	TRBJ1-5	-	TRBV6-6	CASTVRGNQPQHF	TGTGCCAGCACCGTACGCGGCAATCAGCCCCAGCATTTT
-	15	TRBJ2-2	-	TRBV5-1	CASSLAGLSTGELFF	TGCGCCAGCAGCTTGGCCGGGCTATCCACCGGGGAGCTGTTTTTT
-	15	TRBJ1-1	-	TRBV2	CASRDVGGGNLEAFF	TGTGCCAGCAGGGACGTTGGGGGAGGGAACCTCGAAGCTTTCTTT
TRBD1	14	TRBJ1-6	-	TRBV9	CASSLGQVNSPLHF	TGTGCCAGCAGCCTCGGACAGGTAAATTCACCCCTCCACTTT
-	15	TRBJ1-5	-	TRBV21-1	CASSKGGQGHQPQHF	TGTGCCAGCAGCAAAGGGGGCCAGGGGCATCAGCCCCAGCATTTT
-	14	TRBJ2-7	once	TRBV4-3	CASSPGGWSDEQYF	TGCGCCAGCAGCCCCGGCGGGTGGAGCGACGAGCAGTACTTC
-	15	TRBJ2-6	-	TRBV27	CASSTRDGAANVLTF	TGTGCCAGCAGTACACGGGACGGAGCGGCCAACGTCCTGACTTTC
TRBD2	16	TRBJ2-7	-	TRBV27	CAGSLSSAGGTYEQYF	TGTGCCGGCAGTTTATCGAGTGCGGGAGGGACCTACGAGCAGTACTTC
-	14	TRBJ1-2	-	TRBV18	CASSPDGGSYGYTF	TGTGCCAGCTCACCGGACGGGGGCTCCTATGGCTACACCTTC
-	16	TRBJ2-7	once	TRBV4-3	CASSLQTAQNSYEQYF	TGCGCCAGCAGCCTCCAAACGGCTCAGAATTCCTACGAGCAGTACTTC
TRBD1	15	TRBJ2-5	-	TRBV4-3	CASSQRQGVGETQYF	TGCGCCAGCAGCCAAAGACAGGGCGTTGGGGAGACCCAGTACTTC
-	14	TRBJ2-1	few	TRBV11-3	CASSPPGAYNEQFF	TGTGCCAGCAGCCCCCCCGGGGCCTACAATGAGCAGTTCTTC
-	13	TRBJ2-2	-	TRBV7-9	CASSRTNGGELFF	TGTGCCAGCAGCCGGACTAACGGCGGGGAGCTGTTTTTT
TRBD1	20	TRBJ2-2	-	TRBV9	CASSVRSRLLGTGGAGELFF	TGTGCCAGCAGCGTAAGGAGCAGACTCCTCGGGACAGGAGGGGCCGGGGAGCTGTTTTTT
-	15	TRBJ1-6	-	TRBV28	CASSLFGERNSPLHF	TGTGCCAGCAGTTTATTTGGAGAGAGAAATTCACCCCTCCACTTT
-	16	TRBJ1-5	-	TRBV3-1/TRBV3-2	CASSQGKGVSNQPQHF	TGTGCCAGCAGCCAAGGTAAAGGGGTTAGCAATCAGCCCCAGCATTTT
-	14	TRBJ1-1	-	TRBV6-1	CASSEAYRNTEAFF	TGTGCCAGCAGTGAAGCGTACAGAAACACTGAAGCTTTCTTT
TRBD1	15	TRBJ1-6	-	TRBV27	CASSSRGGYNSPLHF	TGTGCCAGCAGTTCCAGGGGGGGCTATAATTCACCCCTCCACTTT
-	15	TRBJ2-3	-	TRBV5-1	CASSFTTGLTDTQYF	TGCGCCAGCAGCTTTACAACAGGCCTCACAGATACGCAGTATTTT
TRBD1	15	TRBJ2-1	-	TRBV2	CAIRLQGAGYNEQFF	TGTGCCATCCGATTACAGGGGGCGGGGTACAATGAGCAGTTCTTC
TRBD1	15	TRBJ1-2	-	TRBV18	CASSEGTGGLGGYTF	TGTGCCAGCTCAGAGGGGACAGGGGGCCTAGGAGGCTACACCTTC
-	14	TRBJ2-1	few	TRBV5-8	CASSLLVGYNEQFF	TGTGCCAGCAGCTTGCTGGTAGGGTACAATGAGCAGTTCTTC
-	16	TRBJ1-4	-	TRBV5-1	CASSSQRGATNEKLFF	TGCGCCAGCAGCTCACAAAGGGGGGCAACTAATGAAAAACTGTTTTTT